This paragraph reports one T cell receptor (beta chain). Its antigen is as yet unknown. The CDR3 has 15 amino acids. Primers for the PCR totalled 60 Vbeta and 13 Jbeta. Measured with immunoSEQ multiplex PCR; TCRdb has only the in-frame clones, and not every one. Among some 120,000 clones listed, around 75% were seen once. This record belongs to a study of cytomegalovirus exposure and HLA in healthy donors. General observations from the study: Later analysis suggested links between common viral pathogens and several top significant clusters. Reported results showed that the classifier diagnosed cytomegalovirus status with high specificity and sensitivity.

The chain uses TRBV21-1 and TRBJ2-1; no check of the table's D call, TRBD2, against the DNA was made. TRBV21-1 has pseudogene status. The receptor was isolated from a middle-aged woman in good health and CMV-seropositive. Sequenced sample: PBMCs. The CDR3 loop is CASSKTAGLSNEQFF. For the CDR3, the DNA is TGTGCCAGCAGCAAAACCGCGGGGCTGAGCAATGAGCAGTTCTTC.